Shown below are 21 T cell receptor beta chains from a single sample sequenced in a study of shared clonotypes between healthy human individuals. CD8 cells classed as naive were CD45RO-negative and positively selected for CCR7, excluding terminally differentiated effector memory CD45RA+ cells. Here immunoSEQ multiplex PCR was the method, and the copy in TCRdb shows in-frame clones only, minus some. The sample lists millions of clones, just under 95% occurring once. The specimen was naive CD8+ T cells sorted from blood. The receptor set was obtained from a young man in good health.

The chain carries TRBV13 and TRBJ1-1; TRBD1 aligns across 8 bases. This CDR3 region has 14 residues. Germline assignment: CDR1 PRHDT and CDR2 FYEKMQ (reference sequence). V shed 6 bases and J 4 bases; nucleotides not matched to a gene: 7. DNA of the CDR3: TGTGCCAGCAGGCTTCAGGGGGCGGGCACTGAAGCTTTCTTT. Translating it yields CASRLQGAGTEAFF.

Details on this clone: A junction end diverges from the germline sequence, so it may reflect a read error. V is TRBV7-7 and J is TRBJ2-3, with D unclear. This CDR3 contains 15 residues. Per the germline V gene, CDR1 is SSHAT and CDR2 is FNYEAQ (reference sequence). The DNA for the CDR3 is TGTGCTAGCAGCCCATATTTCGACCACACAGATACGCAGTATTTT. Protein sequence: CASSPYFDHTDTQYF.

The rearrangement joins TRBV28 to TRBJ2-7; D remains ambiguous. The V gene lost 5 bases and the J gene lost 0 bases, with 8 bases spanning the gap. The CDR3 has 13 amino acids. CDR1 is MDHEN and CDR2 is SYDVKM in the germline V gene. The CDR3 DNA reads as TGTGCCAGCAGTCAGCCTAGCTCCTACGAGCAGTACTTC. Its protein is CASSQPSSYEQYF.

J is TRBJ2-7 and V is TRBV30; 9 bases match TRBD1. Germline loops: CDR1 GTSNPN, CDR2 SVGIG (reference sequence). This CDR3 spans 14 amino acids. DNA for the CDR3: TGTGCTCGGGGGCCCGGGACAGGGACCTACGAGCAGTACTTC. It specifies CARGPGTGTYEQYF.

The chain couples TRBV7-2 to TRBJ1-2, with D possibly TRBD1 on 6 matching bases. The CDR3 contains 14 residues. Germline V gene data show CDR1 as SGHTA and CDR2 as FQGNSA. V lost 1 base to trimming and J lost 4 bases, with 10 bases between them. The DNA of the CDR3 is TGTGCCAGCAGCTTAGGGGGGCTAAGCTATGGCTACACCTTC. The encoded protein is CASSLGGLSYGYTF. Full variable domain (rest looked up from reference TRBV7-2 and TRBJ1-2): GAGVSQSPSNKVTEKGKDVELRCDPISGHTALYWYRQSLGQGLEFLIYFQGNSAPDKSGLPSDRFSAERTGGSVSTLTIQRTQQEDSAVYLCASSLGGLSYGYTFGSGTRLTVV.

The rearrangement joins TRBV4-1 to TRBJ2-1; the D is unclear. V lost 4 bases and J 3 bases, leaving 10 bases between the germline ends. This CDR3 is 14 amino acids long. Germline loops: CDR1 MGHRA, CDR2 YSYEKL. The CDR3 DNA is TGCGCCAGCAGCCTCAGCCAGCTCTACAATGAGCAGTTCTTC. Residues: CASSLSQLYNEQFF.

The V and J genes are TRBV13 and TRBJ2-1, with 7 bases lining up with TRBD2. Trimming cost V 5 bases and J 8 bases; bases outside gene matches: 9. The CDR3 is 14 residues long. CDR1 and CDR2 from the germline V gene are PRHDT and FYEKMQ (reference sequence). The DNA of the CDR3 is TGTGCCAGCAGCGCCCTGACTAGCACGGATGAGCAGTTCTTC. Its translation: CASSALTSTDEQFF. The complete variable domain, with remaining parts taken from reference TRBV13 and TRBJ2-1, reads AAGVIQSPRHLIKEKRETATLKCYPIPRHDTVYWYQQGPGQDPQFLISFYEKMQSDKGSIPDRFSAQQFSDYHSELNMSSLELGDSALYFCASSALTSTDEQFFGPGTRLTVL.

This clone was picked up one time. This same CDR3 is encoded by further DNA sequences in the sample. This sequence joins TRBV27 and TRBJ1-5, with 9 bases lining up with TRBD1. The ends lost 6 bases at V and 1 base at J; junction bases unmatched: 1. Germline assignment: CDR1 MNHEY and CDR2 SMNVEV (reference sequence). There are 14 residues in the CDR3. The CDR3 loop is CASRGTGSNQPQHF. In nucleotides, the CDR3 is TGTGCCAGCAGGGGGACAGGGAGCAATCAGCCCCAGCATTTT.

The chain is built from TRBV6-6 and TRBJ2-7; possible D gene TRBD2, 6 bases. Trimming removed 7 bases from V and 10 bases from J, with 17 bases in between. The CDR3 consists of 12 residues. CDR1 is MNHNY, CDR2 SVGAGI, per germline (reference sequence). The CDR3 region is CASTLDPGEQYF. DNA of the CDR3: TGTGCCAGCACCCTAGACCCGGGAGAACAGTACTTC.

A single count supports this clone. The chain combines TRBV7-6 with TRBJ2-7, with D tentatively TRBD1 (6 bases). CDR1 SGHVS and CDR2 FNYEAQ come from the germline V gene. V lost 5 bases and J 6 bases, leaving 11 bases between the germline ends. The CDR3 is 12 amino acids. The CDR3 nucleotides read TGTGCCAGCAGCAACTTACAGGGCGAGCAGTACTTC. Its translation is CASSNLQGEQYF.

The V and J genes are TRBV4-1 and TRBJ1-2, with D possibly being TRBD1 (5 bases). CDR3 length equals 14 residues. Trimming cost V 2 bases and J 4 bases, with 11 bases left between them. CDR1 is MGHRA, CDR2 YSYEKL, per germline. The DNA of the CDR3 is TGCGCCAGCAGCCAACTGGAAGGGACCTATGGCTACACCTTC. Residues: CASSQLEGTYGYTF.

This clone was seen just once. This sequence joins TRBV6-6 and TRBJ2-7; 8 nucleotides agree with TRBD1. V dropped 2 bases and J dropped 5; count of bases not matched to a gene: 5. The germline gives CDR1 MNHNY, CDR2 SVGAGI (reference sequence). This CDR3 has 14 residues. Here the CDR3 reads CASSYMDRADEQYF. In DNA, the CDR3 is TGTGCCAGCAGTTACATGGACAGGGCGGACGAGCAGTACTTC.

This clone turned up a few times. The junction shows a germline mismatch at one end, possibly a read error. The V call is TRBV18, the J call TRBJ1-1; the D is unclear. Germline V gene lookup returns CDR1 KGHSH and CDR2 LQKENI. The CDR3 has 16 amino acids. CDR3 residues: CASSQPGWSRNTEAFF. CDR3 nucleotide sequence: TGTGCCAGCTCACAACCAGGCTGGTCCCGGAACACTGAAGCCTTCTTT.

The V call is TRBV7-9, the J call TRBJ2-7, with 10 bases aligning to TRBD2. Losses at the gene ends were 5 bases for V and 4 bases for J; bases not matched to a gene: 5. The CDR3 covers 14 residues. The germline CDR1 and CDR2 sequences are SEHNR and FQNEAQ (reference sequence). CDR3 nucleotides: TGTGCCAGCAGCCCCCGAGCGGGGGGGTACGAGCAGTACTTC. It codes for CASSPRAGGYEQYF.

This chain uses TRBV19 with TRBJ2-7; TRBD1 aligns across 11 bases. CDR3 length: 14 amino acids. Trimming cost V 8 bases and J 6 bases; bases outside gene matches: 9. The germline V gene encodes CDR1 LNHDA and CDR2 SQIVND (reference sequence). CDR3: CASSYRDRGVEQYF. Here the CDR3 DNA reads TGTGCCAGTTCGTACCGGGACAGGGGGGTCGAGCAGTACTTC.

Of note for this clone: The same CDR3 is also encoded by other DNA sequences in this sample. The V call is TRBV6-5, the J call TRBJ2-7, with a weak D call TRBD1 (6 bases). The CDR3 length is 13 residues. Trimming removed 5 bases from V and 6 bases from J, with 14 bases in between. The V gene's germline CDR1 is MNHEY and CDR2 SVGAGI. Here the CDR3 reads CASSPLEGGEQYF. In nucleotides, the CDR3 is TGTGCCAGCAGTCCCCTTGAAGGGGGCGAGCAGTACTTC.

The rearrangement uses TRBV7-3 and TRBJ1-5; no definite D call. Per the germline V gene, CDR1 is SGHTA and CDR2 is FQGTGA. Trimming removed 4 bases from V and 3 bases from J, with 7 bases in between. The CDR3 contains 13 residues. CDR3 nucleotides: TGTGCCAGCAGCTCGGACCTCAATCAGCCCCAGCATTTT. Protein product: CASSSDLNQPQHF.

The chain recombines TRBV10-3 with TRBJ2-7; D gene ambiguous. The CDR3 runs to 13 residues. The germline V gene has CDR1 ENHRY and CDR2 SYGVKD. V was trimmed by 4 bases and J by 3 bases, leaving 10 bases between them. The CDR3 sequence is CAISVARDYEQYF. The CDR3 DNA reads TGTGCCATCAGTGTTGCCCGAGACTACGAGCAGTACTTC.

The chain couples TRBV9 to TRBJ2-2, with 8 bases aligning to TRBD1. From germline, CDR1 is SGDLS and CDR2 YYNGEE. After removal of 4 bases from V and 2 bases from J, the junction contained 10 bases not matched to a gene. The CDR3 loop spans 17 amino acids. The CDR3 nucleotides are TGTGCCAGCAGCACCCCACCGGGACAGGATAACACCGGGGAGCTGTTTTTT. It translates to CASSTPPGQDNTGELFF.

The genes are TRBV4-2 and TRBJ2-7; unclear D gene. Trimming shortened V by 3 bases and J by 2 bases, and 14 bases separated the two germline ends. The CDR3 consists of 15 residues. Germline assignment: CDR1 LGHNA and CDR2 YNFKEQ. The CDR3 DNA follows: TGTGCCAGCAGCCAGACTGTTTTTGGTCCCTACGAGCAGTACTTC. Translating it yields CASSQTVFGPYEQYF.

The chain uses TRBV9 and TRBJ2-7, with D perhaps given as TRBD1 or TRBD2 (5 bases each). Germline V gene sequence: CDR1 SGDLS, CDR2 YYNGEE. V lost 0 bases and J lost 2, with 12 bases in between. The CDR3 totals 15 residues. CDR3 loop: CASSVVGDRPYEQYF. The DNA for the CDR3 is TGTGCCAGCAGCGTAGTGGGAGACAGACCCTACGAGCAGTACTTC.